In its sample, the clone carrying this T cell receptor beta chain was seen many times. Its antigen is not known. The sample belongs to a study of T cells after yellow fever vaccination. Study in general: Those fractions that held only low numbers of cells were prepared using the SMART-Seq v4 Ultra Low Input RNA kit.

Findings and caveats of the study: Researchers cautioned that FACS-sorted repertoires could harbor abundant clonotypes contaminating from the bulk population. Only a minor proportion of clonotypes was detected across both CD4 and CD8 compartments. Reappearance after the booster was seen for most primary-vaccination clones, at 95% to 97% CD4 and around 90% CD8.

MiXCR, run by TCRdb on the 5' RACE reads, gives a single entry per CDR3 protein. Counted here are some 400,000 distinct CDR3 sequences, about 6% occurring once; the ten biggest clones make up about 15%. The receptor's source is a young man who received the YFV17D yellow fever vaccine. The sample consisted of PBMCs, taken 5 days after the yellow fever booster vaccination.

Here the CDR3 DNA reads TGCAGTGCTCCTACTACTAGCTACACCTTC. It encodes CSAPTTSYTF. The chain is built from TRBV20-1 and TRBJ1-2, with D unresolved. Germline-derived CDR1 and CDR2 are DFQATT and SNEGSKA (reference sequence). There are 10 residues in the CDR3. Trimming took 5 bases from V and 9 from J, leaving 10 bases between them.